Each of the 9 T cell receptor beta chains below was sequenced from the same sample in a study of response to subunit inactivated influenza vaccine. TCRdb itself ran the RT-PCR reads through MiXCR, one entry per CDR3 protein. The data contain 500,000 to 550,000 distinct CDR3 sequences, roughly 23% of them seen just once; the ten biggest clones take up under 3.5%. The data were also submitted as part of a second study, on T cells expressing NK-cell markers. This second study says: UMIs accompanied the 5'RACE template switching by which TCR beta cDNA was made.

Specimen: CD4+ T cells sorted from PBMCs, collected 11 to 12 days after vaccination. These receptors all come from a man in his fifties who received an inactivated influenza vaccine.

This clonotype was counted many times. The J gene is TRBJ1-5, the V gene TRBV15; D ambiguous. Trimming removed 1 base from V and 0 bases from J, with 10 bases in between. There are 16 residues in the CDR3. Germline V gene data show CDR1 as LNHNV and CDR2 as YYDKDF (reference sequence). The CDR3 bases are TGTGCCACCAGCAGAGGCCCAGCCCATAGCAATCAGCCCCAGCATTTT. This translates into CATSRGPAHSNQPQHF.

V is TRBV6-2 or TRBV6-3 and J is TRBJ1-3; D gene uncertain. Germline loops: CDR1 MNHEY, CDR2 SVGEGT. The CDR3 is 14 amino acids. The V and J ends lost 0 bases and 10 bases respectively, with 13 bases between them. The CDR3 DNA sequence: TGTGCCAGCAGTTACTCCCACCCTGGAAGGACCATATATTTT. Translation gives CASSYSHPGRTIYF.

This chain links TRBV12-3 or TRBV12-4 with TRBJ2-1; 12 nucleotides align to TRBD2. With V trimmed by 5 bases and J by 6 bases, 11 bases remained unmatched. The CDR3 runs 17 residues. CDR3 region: CASSLVLLAGGSNEQFF. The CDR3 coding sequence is TGTGCCAGCAGTCTTGTACTACTAGCGGGGGGTAGCAATGAGCAGTTCTTC.

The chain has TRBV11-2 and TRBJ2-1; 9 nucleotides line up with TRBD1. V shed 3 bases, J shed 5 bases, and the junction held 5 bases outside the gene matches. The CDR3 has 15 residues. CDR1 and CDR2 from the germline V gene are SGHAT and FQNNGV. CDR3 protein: CASSFLDRGHNEQFF. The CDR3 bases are TGTGCCAGCAGCTTCTTGGACAGGGGTCACAATGAGCAGTTCTTC. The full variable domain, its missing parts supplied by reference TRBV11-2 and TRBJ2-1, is EAGVAQSPRYKIIEKRQSVAFWCNPISGHATLYWYQQILGQGPKLLIQFQNNGVVDDSQLPKDRFSAERLKGVDSTLKIQPAKLEDSAVYLCASSFLDRGHNEQFFGPGTRLTVL.

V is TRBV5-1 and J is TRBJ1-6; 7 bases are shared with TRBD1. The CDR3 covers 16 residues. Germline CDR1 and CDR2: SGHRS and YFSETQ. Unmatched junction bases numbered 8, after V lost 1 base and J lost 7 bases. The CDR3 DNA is TGCGCCAGCAGCTTGAGATGGGACAGTGGGAATTCACCCCTCCACTTT. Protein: CASSLRWDSGNSPLHF.

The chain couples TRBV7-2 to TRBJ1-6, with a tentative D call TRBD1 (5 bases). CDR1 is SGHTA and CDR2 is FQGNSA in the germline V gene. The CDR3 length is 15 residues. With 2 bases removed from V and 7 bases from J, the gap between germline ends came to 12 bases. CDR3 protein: CASSLMPGRNSPLHF. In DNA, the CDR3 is TGTGCCAGCAGCTTAATGCCAGGGCGGAATTCACCCCTCCACTTT.

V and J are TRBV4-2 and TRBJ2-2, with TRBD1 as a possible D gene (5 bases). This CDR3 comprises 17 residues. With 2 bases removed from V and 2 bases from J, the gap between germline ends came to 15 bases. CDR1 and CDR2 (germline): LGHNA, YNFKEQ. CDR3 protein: CASSQRSLQENTGELFF. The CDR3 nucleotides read TGTGCCAGCAGCCAAAGGTCCCTACAGGAAAACACCGGGGAGCTGTTTTTT.

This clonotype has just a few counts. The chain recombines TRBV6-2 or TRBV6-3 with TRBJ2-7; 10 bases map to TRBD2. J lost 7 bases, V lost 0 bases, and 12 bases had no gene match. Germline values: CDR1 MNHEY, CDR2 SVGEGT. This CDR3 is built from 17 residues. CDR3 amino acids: CASSYSAGGPTAKEQYF. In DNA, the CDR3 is TGTGCCAGCAGTTACTCAGCGGGAGGGCCTACCGCTAAGGAGCAGTACTTC.

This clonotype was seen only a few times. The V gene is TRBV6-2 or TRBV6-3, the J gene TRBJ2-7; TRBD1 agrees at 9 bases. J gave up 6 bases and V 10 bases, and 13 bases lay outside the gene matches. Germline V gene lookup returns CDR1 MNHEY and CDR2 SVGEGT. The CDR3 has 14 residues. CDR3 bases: TGTGCCACTAAGGAGACTCCGGGACAGGGCGAGCAGTACTTC. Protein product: CATKETPGQGEQYF.